This T cell receptor beta chain was identified in a study of blood T cell repertoires in COVID-19. Study summary: Collection of acute and convalescent COVID-19 samples took place in the United States, Italy and Spain.

A single count supports this clone. Germline CDR1 MNHEY, CDR2 SVGAGI. Trimming removed 7 bases from V and 8 bases from J; junction bases left unmatched: 10. CDR3 size: 13 residues. The table came from immunoSEQ multiplex PCR; TCRdb's copy has only in-frame clones and leaves some out. This repertoire shows approximately 200,000 clones, 65% to 85% found once; its top ten account for approximately 3%. The J gene is TRBJ1-2, the V gene TRBV6-5; 7 nucleotides match TRBD1. This TCR was sampled from a woman aged 25-40 years who had recovered from COVID-19. Material: peripheral blood. CDR3 protein: CASTSTGQGGYTF. CDR3 nucleotide sequence: TGTGCCAGCACCTCGACAGGGCAAGGGGGCTACACCTTC.